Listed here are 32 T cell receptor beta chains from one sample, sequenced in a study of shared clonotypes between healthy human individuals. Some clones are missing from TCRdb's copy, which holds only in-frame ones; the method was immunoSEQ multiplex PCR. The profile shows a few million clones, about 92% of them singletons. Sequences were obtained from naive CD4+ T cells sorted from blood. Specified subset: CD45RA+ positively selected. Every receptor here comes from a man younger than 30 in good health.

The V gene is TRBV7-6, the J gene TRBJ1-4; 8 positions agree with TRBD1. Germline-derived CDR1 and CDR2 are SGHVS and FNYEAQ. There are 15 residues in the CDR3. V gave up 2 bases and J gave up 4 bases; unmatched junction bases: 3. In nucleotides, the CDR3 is TGTGCCAGCAGCTTACTGGACAGGGTTAATGAAAAACTGTTTTTT. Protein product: CASSLLDRVNEKLFF.

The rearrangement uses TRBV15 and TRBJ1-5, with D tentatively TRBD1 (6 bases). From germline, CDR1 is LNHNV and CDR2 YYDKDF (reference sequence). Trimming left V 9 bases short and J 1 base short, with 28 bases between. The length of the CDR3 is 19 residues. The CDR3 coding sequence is TGTGCCACGCGCAGAGGGGGAGGGGCCACGGCGGCGAGCAATCAGCCCCAGCATTTT. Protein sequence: CATRRGGGATAASNQPQHF. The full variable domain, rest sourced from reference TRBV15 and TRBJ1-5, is DAMVIQNPRYQVTQFGKPVTLSCSQTLNHNVMYWYQQKSSQAPKLLFHYYDKDFNNEADTPDNFQSRRPNTSFCFLDIRSPGLGDTAMYLCATRRGGGATAASNQPQHFGDGTRLSIL.

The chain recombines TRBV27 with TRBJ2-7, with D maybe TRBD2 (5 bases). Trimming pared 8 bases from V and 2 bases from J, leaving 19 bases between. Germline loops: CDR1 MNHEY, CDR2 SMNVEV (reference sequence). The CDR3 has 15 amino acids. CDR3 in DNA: TGTGCCAGCGGTTCTCGCATGGAGGTGCCCTACGAGCAGTACTTC. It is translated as CASGSRMEVPYEQYF.

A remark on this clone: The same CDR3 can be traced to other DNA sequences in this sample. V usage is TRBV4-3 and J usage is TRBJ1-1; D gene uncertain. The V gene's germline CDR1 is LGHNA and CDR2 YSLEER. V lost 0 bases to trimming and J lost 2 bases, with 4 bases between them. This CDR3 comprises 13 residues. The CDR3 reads CASSQEPNTEAFF. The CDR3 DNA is TGCGCCAGCAGCCAAGAGCCTAACACTGAAGCTTTCTTT.

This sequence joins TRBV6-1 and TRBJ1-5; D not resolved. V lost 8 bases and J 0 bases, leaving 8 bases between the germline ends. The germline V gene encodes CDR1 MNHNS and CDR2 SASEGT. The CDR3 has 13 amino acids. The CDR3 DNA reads TGTGCCAGCGGGTCGGATAGCAATCAGCCCCAGCATTTT. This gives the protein CASGSDSNQPQHF.

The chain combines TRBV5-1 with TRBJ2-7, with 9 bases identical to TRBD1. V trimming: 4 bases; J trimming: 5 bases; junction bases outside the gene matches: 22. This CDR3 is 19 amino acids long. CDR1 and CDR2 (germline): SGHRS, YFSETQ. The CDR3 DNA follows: TGCGCCAGCAGCCCCGGTAGGGGACAGGGAAAAGGAGGGACTCACGAGCAGTACTTC. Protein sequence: CASSPGRGQGKGGTHEQYF.

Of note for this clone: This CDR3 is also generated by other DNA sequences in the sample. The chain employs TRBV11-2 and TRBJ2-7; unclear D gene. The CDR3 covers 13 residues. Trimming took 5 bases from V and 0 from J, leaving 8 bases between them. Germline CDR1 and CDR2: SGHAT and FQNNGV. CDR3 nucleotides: TGTGCCAGCAGCCTGGGCCACTCCTACGAGCAGTACTTC. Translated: CASSLGHSYEQYF.

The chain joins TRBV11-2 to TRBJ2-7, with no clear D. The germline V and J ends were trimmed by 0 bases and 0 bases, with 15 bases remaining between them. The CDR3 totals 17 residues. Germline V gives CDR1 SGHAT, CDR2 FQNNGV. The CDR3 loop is CASSLDLFVGSSYEQYF. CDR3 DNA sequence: TGTGCCAGCAGCTTAGATCTCTTTGTAGGCAGCTCCTACGAGCAGTACTTC.

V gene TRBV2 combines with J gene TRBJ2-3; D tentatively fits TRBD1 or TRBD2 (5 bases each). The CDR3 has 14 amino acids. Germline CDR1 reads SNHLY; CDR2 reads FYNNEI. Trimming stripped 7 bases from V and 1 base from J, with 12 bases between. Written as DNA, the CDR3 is TGTGCCAGCAACCGGGACGGACGCACAGATACGCAGTATTTT. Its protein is CASNRDGRTDTQYF.

The CDR3 reads CASSYLQGNEQYF. As DNA, the CDR3 is TGTGCCAGCAGTTACTTACAGGGGAACGAGCAGTACTTC. The V gene is TRBV6-5, the J gene TRBJ2-7, with TRBD1 matching 7 bases. CDR3 length: 13 amino acids. The V gene end was trimmed by 1 base and the J gene end by 5 bases; junction bases not matched to a gene: 2. Germline V CDR1 and CDR2: MNHEY, SVGAGI.

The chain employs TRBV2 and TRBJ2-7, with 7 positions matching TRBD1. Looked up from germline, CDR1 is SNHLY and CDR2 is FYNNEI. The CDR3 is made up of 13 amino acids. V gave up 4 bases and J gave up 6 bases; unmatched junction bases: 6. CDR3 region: CASSVTGVLEQYF. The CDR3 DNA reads TGTGCCAGCAGTGTTACAGGGGTCCTCGAGCAGTACTTC.

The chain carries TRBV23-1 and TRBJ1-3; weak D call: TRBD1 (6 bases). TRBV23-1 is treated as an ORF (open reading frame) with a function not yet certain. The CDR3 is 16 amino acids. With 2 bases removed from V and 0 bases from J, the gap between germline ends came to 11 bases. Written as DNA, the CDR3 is TGCGCCAGCAGTCAACAGGGACATAGCTCTGGAAACACCATATATTTT. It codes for CASSQQGHSSGNTIYF.

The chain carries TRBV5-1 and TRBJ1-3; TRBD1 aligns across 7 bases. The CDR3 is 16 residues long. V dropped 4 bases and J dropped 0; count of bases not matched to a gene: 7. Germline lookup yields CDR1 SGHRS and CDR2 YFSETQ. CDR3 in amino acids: CASSDGQAFSGNTIYF. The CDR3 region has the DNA TGCGCCAGCAGCGACGGACAGGCCTTCTCTGGAAACACCATATATTTT.

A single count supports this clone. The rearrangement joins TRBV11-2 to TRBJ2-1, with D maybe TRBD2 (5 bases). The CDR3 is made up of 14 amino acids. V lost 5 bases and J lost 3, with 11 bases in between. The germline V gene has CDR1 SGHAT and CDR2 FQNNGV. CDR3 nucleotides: TGTGCCAGCAGCGTCGCCGGGGTCTACAATGAGCAGTTCTTC. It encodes CASSVAGVYNEQFF.

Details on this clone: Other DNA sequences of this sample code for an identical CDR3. CDR3 sequence reads: CASSYAGLGETQYF. DNA of the CDR3: TGTGCCAGCAGTTACGCAGGACTGGGAGAGACCCAGTACTTC. The chain carries TRBV6-5 and TRBJ2-5, with D tentatively TRBD2 (5 bases). Germline V gene data show CDR1 as MNHEY and CDR2 as SVGAGI. CDR3 length: 14 amino acids. The V end lost 2 bases, the J end lost 4 bases, and 11 bases lay between the germline ends.

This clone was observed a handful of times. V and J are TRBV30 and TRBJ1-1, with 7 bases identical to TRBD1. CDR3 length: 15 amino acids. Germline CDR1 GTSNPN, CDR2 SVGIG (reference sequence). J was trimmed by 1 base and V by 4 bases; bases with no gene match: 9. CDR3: CAWNRDSVANTEAFF. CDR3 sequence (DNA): TGTGCCTGGAACCGGGACAGTGTAGCGAACACTGAAGCTTTCTTT.

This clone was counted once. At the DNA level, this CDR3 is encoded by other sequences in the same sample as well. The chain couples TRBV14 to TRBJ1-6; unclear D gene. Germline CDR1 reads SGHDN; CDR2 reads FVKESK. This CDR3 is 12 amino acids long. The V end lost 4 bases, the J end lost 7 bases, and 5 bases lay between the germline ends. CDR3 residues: CASSLGNSPLHF. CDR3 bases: TGTGCCAGCAGCCTGGGGAATTCACCCCTCCACTTT.

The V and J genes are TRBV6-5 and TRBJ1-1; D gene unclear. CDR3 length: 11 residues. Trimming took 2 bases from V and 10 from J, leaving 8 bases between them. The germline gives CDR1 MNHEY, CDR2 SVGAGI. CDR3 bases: TGTGCCAGCAGTTACGGACTGTTAGCTTTCTTT. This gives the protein CASSYGLLAFF.

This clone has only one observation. The CDR3 DNA reads as TGTGCCGCGGGTGCAGGGGGCTATAATTCACCCCTCCACTTT. This sequence encodes CAAGAGGYNSPLHF. The chain has TRBV27 and TRBJ1-6; 7 nucleotides align to TRBD1. Germline V gene sequence: CDR1 MNHEY, CDR2 SMNVEV (reference sequence). Germline trimming cut 11 bases from V and 3 bases from J; bases unmatched to any gene: 7. There are 14 residues in the CDR3.

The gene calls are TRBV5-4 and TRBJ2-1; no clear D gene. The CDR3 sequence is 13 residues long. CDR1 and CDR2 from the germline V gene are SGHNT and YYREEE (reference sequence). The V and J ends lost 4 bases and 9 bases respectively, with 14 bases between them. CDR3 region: CASSPHGYAEQFF. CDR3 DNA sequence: TGTGCCAGCAGCCCTCACGGTTACGCTGAGCAGTTCTTC.

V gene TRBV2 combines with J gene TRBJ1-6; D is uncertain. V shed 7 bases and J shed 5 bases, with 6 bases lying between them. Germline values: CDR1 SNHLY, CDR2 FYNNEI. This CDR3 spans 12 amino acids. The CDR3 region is CASTIHNSPLHF. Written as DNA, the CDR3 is TGTGCCAGCACAATCCATAATTCACCCCTCCACTTT.

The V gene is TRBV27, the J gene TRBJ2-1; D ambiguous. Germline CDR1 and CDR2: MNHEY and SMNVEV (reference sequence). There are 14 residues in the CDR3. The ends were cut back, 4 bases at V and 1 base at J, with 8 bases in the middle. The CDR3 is CASSSGLSYNEQFF. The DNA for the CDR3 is TGTGCCAGCAGTTCTGGGCTTTCCTACAATGAGCAGTTCTTC.

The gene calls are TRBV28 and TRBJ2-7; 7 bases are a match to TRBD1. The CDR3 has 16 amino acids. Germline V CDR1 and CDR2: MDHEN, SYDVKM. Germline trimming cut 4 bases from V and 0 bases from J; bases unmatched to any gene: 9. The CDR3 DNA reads TGTGCCAGCAGTTCCGGACAGGTTAGCACCTCCTACGAGCAGTACTTC. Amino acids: CASSSGQVSTSYEQYF.

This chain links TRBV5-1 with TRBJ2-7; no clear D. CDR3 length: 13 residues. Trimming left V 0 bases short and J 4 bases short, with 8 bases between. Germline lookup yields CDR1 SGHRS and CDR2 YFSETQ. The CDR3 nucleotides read TGCGCCAGCAGCTTGGTGGACCCGTACGAGCAGTACTTC. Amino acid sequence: CASSLVDPYEQYF.

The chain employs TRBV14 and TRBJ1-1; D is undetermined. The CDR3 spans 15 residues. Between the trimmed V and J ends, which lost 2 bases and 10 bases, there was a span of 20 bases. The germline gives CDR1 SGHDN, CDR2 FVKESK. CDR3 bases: TGTGCCAGCAGCCAATGGAGGGTTTACCCTTTGGTAGCTTTCTTT. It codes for CASSQWRVYPLVAFF.

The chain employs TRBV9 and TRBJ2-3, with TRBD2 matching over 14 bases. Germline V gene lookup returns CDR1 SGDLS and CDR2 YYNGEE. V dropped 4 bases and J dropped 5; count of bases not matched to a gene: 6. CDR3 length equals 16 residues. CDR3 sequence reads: CASSRTSGGLGDTQYF. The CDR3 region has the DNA TGTGCCAGCAGCAGGACTAGCGGGGGGTTGGGAGATACGCAGTATTTT.

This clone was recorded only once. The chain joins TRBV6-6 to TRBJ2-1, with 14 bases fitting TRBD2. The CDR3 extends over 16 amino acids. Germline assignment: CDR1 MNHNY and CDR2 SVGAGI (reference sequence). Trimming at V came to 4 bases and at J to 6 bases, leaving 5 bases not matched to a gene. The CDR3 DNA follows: TGTGCCAGCAGTTCCGGGACTAGCGGGAGTAGCAATGAGCAGTTCTTC. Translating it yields CASSSGTSGSSNEQFF.

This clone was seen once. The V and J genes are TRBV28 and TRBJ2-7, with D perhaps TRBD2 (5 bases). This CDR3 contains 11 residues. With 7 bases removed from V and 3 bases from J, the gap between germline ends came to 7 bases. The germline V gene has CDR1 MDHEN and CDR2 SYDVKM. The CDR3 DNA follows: TGTGCCAGCACTACTAGCTACGAGCAGTACTTC. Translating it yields CASTTSYEQYF.

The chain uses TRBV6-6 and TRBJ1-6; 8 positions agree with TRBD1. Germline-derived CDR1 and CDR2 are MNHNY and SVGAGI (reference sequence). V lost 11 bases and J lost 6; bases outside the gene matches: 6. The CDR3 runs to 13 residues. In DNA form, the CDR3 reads TGTGCCGGCACAGGGGGTCGTAATTCACCCCTCCACTTT. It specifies CAGTGGRNSPLHF.

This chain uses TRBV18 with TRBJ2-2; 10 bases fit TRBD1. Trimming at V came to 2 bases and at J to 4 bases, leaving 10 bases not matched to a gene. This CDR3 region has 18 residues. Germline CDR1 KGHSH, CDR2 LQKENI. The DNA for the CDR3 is TGTGCCAGCTCACCAACTCTGGGACAGGGGAAAGGCACCGGGGAGCTGTTTTTT. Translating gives CASSPTLGQGKGTGELFF.

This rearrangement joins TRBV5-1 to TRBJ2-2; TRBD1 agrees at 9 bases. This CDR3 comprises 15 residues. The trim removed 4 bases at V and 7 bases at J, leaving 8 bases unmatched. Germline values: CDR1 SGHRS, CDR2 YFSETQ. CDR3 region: CASSGGDRDSGELFF. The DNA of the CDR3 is TGCGCCAGCAGCGGAGGGGACAGGGATAGCGGGGAGCTGTTTTTT.

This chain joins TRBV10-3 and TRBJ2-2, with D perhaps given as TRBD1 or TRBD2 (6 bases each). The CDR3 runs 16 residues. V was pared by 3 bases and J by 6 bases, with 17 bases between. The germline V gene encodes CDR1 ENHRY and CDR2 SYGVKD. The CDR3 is CAISEYGGAKPGELFF. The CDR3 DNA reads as TGTGCCATCAGTGAATACGGGGGCGCAAAACCCGGGGAGCTGTTTTTT.